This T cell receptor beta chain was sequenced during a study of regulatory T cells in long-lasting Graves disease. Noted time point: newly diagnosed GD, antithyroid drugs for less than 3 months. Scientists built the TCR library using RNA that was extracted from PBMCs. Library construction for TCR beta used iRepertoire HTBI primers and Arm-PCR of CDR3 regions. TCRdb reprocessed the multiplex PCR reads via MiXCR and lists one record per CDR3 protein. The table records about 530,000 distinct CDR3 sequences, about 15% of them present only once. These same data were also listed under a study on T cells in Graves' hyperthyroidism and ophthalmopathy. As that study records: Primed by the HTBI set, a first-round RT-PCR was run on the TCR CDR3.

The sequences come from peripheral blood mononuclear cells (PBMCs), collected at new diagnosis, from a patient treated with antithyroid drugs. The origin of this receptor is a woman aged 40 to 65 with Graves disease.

This CDR3 is CASSYNMGGGYSQPQHF. DNA for the CDR3: TGTGCCAGCAGTTACAATATGGGGGGCGGTTATTCACAGCCCCAGCATTTT. This chain connects TRBV6-5 to TRBJ1-5; a weak D match, TRBD1 (6 bases). This CDR3 region has 17 residues. V lost 2 bases, J lost 7 bases, and 21 bases lay in between. The germline V gene encodes CDR1 MNHEY and CDR2 SVGAGI.